This T cell receptor beta chain was documented in a study of cytomegalovirus exposure and HLA in healthy donors. 60 Vbeta and 13 Jbeta primers were used in PCR. TCRdb's table, derived via immunoSEQ multiplex PCR, lists solely in-frame clones and lacks some. Of roughly 90,000 clones listed, roughly 83% were seen once; the top ten hold approximately 2.1%. Points from the study as a whole: Earlier analysis found most TCR beta V segments productive about 87% or about 30% of the time. As immune exposure information, only CMV serostatus was available. Per a later analysis, fewer than 20,000 TCR beta sequences showed association with HLA alleles at 0.05 false discovery rate. Among the CMV-associated chains, three were confirmed in vitro as specific for CMV antigens.

This clone was seen more than once but under ten times. Its specificity is unknown. With 2 bases removed from V and 0 bases from J, the gap between germline ends came to 10 bases. Germline lookup yields CDR1 SGHTA and CDR2 FQGNSA. The CDR3 totals 15 residues. This sequence originates from a man aged 18 to 35 in good health and CMV-seronegative. The V call is TRBV7-2, the J call TRBJ1-1; D might be TRBD1 (5 bases). The material sequenced was PBMCs. The CDR3 here is CASSLRGTVNTEAFF. The CDR3 DNA sequence: TGTGCCAGCAGCTTAAGGGGTACGGTGAACACTGAAGCTTTCTTT. The complete variable domain, with remaining parts taken from reference TRBV7-2 and TRBJ1-1, reads GAGVSQSPSNKVTEKGKDVELRCDPISGHTALYWYRQSLGQGLEFLIYFQGNSAPDKSGLPSDRFSAERTGGSVSTLTIQRTQQEDSAVYLCASSLRGTVNTEAFFGQGTRLTVV.